In its sample, the clone carrying this TCR beta chain was seen many times. Its specificity is unknown. Time point of the sample: newly diagnosed GD, antithyroid drugs for less than 3 months. From RNA extracted from PBMCs, the TCR library was made. Blood from the periphery, around 10 milliliters in all, was drawn into EDTA tubes. Sequencing libraries for TCR beta were prepared with iRepertoire HTBI primers and Arm-PCR of CDR3 regions. One entry per CDR3 protein results from TCRdb running MiXCR on the multiplex PCR reads. The profile shows 400,000 to 500,000 distinct CDR3 sequences, over 15% of them singletons. The length of the CDR3 is 14 residues. With 7 bases clipped from V and 4 bases from J, the junction kept 6 bases outside the gene matches. The V gene's germline CDR1 is LNHDA and CDR2 SQIVND (reference sequence). This sample stems from a study of regulatory T cells in long-lasting Graves disease. Whole-study results and caveats: Accuracy may have been reduced by the small sample size. Persistent Graves' cases showed lower TCR diversity than newly diagnosed cases. Persistent disease was characterized by preferential usage of TRBV28, TRBJ1-2 and TRBJ2-5.

This same sample was also part of a study on T cells in Graves' hyperthyroidism and ophthalmopathy.

Source: peripheral blood mononuclear cells (PBMCs), taken at new diagnosis, from a patient treated with antithyroid drugs. This clonotype was sampled from a woman in her thirties with Graves disease. The J gene is TRBJ2-2, the V gene TRBV19, with 7 bases aligning to TRBD2. The CDR3 spells CASNPSGGTGELFF. The CDR3 nucleotides are TGTGCCAGTAATCCTAGCGGAGGCACCGGGGAGCTGTTTTTT.